The clone carrying this TCR beta chain was seen a few times. Antigen unknown. Reverse transcription of extracted RNA yielded cDNA, which provided the sequencing template. Repertoires were generated with immunoSEQ multiplex PCR, while TCRdb's copy carries only in-frame clones and drops some. Of 150,000 or so clones listed, around 71% are singletons. Treatment indicated: oral pan-JAK inhibitor, 5-10 mg twice daily. Lesional scalp tissue (obtained by punch biopsy) and peripheral blood were collected from alopecia areata patients. This record belongs to a study of CD8+ T cells in alopecia areata. The study's findings and limits: Links between baseline CD8+ expansion and response need larger treated cohorts. Sequencing of scalp samples also includes resident alphabeta T cells from normal skin.

Trimming cost V 1 base and J 6 bases, with 10 bases left between them. The germline gives CDR1 SEHNR, CDR2 FQNEAQ (reference sequence). The CDR3 spans 15 residues. The chain uses TRBV7-9 and TRBJ1-6; D is undetermined. Source: CD4+ T cells sorted from blood, taken at week 4, from a patient treated with tofacitinib. The receptor comes from a human donor with alopecia areata. CDR3 residues: CASSLEAEFNSPLHF. The CDR3 bases are TGTGCCAGCAGCTTAGAGGCGGAATTTAATTCACCCCTCCACTTT.